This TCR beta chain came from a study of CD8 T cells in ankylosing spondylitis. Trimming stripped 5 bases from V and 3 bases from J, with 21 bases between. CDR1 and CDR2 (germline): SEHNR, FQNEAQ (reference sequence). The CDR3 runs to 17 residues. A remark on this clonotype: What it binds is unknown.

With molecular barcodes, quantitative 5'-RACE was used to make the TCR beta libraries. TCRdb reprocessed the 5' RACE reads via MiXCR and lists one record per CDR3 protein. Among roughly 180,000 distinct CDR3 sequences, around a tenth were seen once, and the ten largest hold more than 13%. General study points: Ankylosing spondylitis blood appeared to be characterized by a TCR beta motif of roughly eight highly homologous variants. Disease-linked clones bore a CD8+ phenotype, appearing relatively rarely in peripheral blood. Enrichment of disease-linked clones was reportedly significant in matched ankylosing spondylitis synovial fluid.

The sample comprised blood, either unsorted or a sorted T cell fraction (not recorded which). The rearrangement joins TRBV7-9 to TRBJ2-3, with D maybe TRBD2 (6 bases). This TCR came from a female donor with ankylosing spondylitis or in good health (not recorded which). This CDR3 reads CASSPRRGDTGTDTQYF. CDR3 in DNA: TGTGCCAGCAGCCCACGGCGGGGAGACACGGGAACAGATACGCAGTATTTT.